This paragraph reports one T cell receptor (beta chain). Its antigen is not known. Measured with immunoSEQ multiplex PCR; TCRdb has only the in-frame clones, and not every one. The repertoire has nearly 45,000 clones, approximately 72% of them found once; the top ten carry 8.5% to 10%. This record belongs to a study of vaccination effects on CD4 cells after COVID-19. The wider study: Samples were taken post-vaccine, and their median timing was 72 days after the second dose.

Study outcomes and limitations: The study found that only 1 of 255 vaccine-induced clones from healthy vaccinees cross-reacted with common cold coronaviruses. At late timepoints after vaccination, vaccine- and infection-induced clones shrank markedly.

Trimming took 4 bases from V and 1 from J, leaving 8 bases between them. CDR1 LNHDA and CDR2 SQIVND come from the germline V gene (reference sequence). The CDR3 is made up of 14 amino acids. The culture ran for 10 days, and then CD4+ T cells were isolated. Everyone in the study got two shots of either the BNT162b2 or mRNA-1273 vaccine. The chain joins TRBV19 to TRBJ2-1; possibly TRBD1 for D (5 bases). This sequence was found in a human donor who received a COVID-19 vaccine. The specimen comprised CD4+ T cells from PBMCs cultured without peptide, sampled after COVID-19 vaccination. The CDR3 reads CASSTGLSYNEQFF. The CDR3 region has the DNA TGTGCCAGTAGTACAGGGTTATCCTACAATGAGCAGTTCTTC.